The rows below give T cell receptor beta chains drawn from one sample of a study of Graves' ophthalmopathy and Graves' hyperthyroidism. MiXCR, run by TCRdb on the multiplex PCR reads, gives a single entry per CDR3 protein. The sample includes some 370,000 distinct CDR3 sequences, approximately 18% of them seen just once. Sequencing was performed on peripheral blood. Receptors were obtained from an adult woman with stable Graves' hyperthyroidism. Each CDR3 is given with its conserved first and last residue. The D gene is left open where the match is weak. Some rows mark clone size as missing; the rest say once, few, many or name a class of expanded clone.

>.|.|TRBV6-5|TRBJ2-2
TGTGCCAGCAGTTACTCGTTGGGGATCGGGGAGCTGTTTTTT
CASSYSLGIGELFF
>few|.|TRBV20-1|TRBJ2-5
TGCAGTGCTAGAGATGCAGTTCAAGAGACCCAGTACTTC
CSARDAVQETQYF
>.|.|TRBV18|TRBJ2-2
TGTGCCAGCTCACCATCGGCAGACACCGGGGAGCTGTTTTTT
CASSPSADTGELFF
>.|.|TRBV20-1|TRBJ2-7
TGCAGTGGACAAGGGGCGGGTCGAGAAGTCGAGCAGTACTTC
CSGQGAGREVEQYF
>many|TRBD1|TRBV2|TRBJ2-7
TGTGCCAGCAACCCGGACAGGGGCGGGGAGTACTTC
CASNPDRGGEYF
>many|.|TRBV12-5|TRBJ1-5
TGTGCTAGTGGTTTGGTACTGGGGGGGGCTGATCAGCCCCAGCATTTT
CASGLVLGGADQPQHF
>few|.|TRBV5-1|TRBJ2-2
TGCGCCAGCAGCTTGGAAGCCAGGGTCGCCGGGGAGCTGTTTTTT
CASSLEARVAGELFF
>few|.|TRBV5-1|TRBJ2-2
TGCGCCAGCTCCGCGGCTAGGCTTTCCGGGGAGCTGTTTTTT
CASSAARLSGELFF
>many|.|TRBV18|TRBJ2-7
TGTGCCAGCAGCCCCGGTGGACGCGAGCAGTACTTC
CASSPGGREQYF
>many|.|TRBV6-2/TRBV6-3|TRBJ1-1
TGTGCCACCGGGTCACAGGGATCGACCACTGAAGCTTTCTTT
CATGSQGSTTEAFF